This record looks at one T cell receptor (beta chain) sequence and its context. The target antigen is unknown. This sample is part of a study of regulatory T cells in long-lasting Graves disease. Study results and limitations: Whereas new patients shared 870 or so public clonotypes, persistent patients shared more, at 2,500 to 3,500.

Time point denoted: newly diagnosed GD, antithyroid drugs for less than 3 months. Extracted RNA from PBMCs served as the source of the TCR library. The EDTA tubes were filled with 8 to 9.5 milliliters of drawn peripheral blood. Arm-PCR of CDR3 regions and iRepertoire HTBI primers were used to build TCR beta libraries. TCRdb passed the multiplex PCR reads through MiXCR, listing each CDR3 protein once. The sample lists about 420,000 distinct CDR3 sequences, approximately 16% occurring once. Looked up from germline, CDR1 is SQVTM and CDR2 is ANQGSEA. The CDR3 totals 15 residues. Trimming pared 6 bases from V and 1 base from J, leaving 19 bases between. These data were also reused for a study on T cells in Graves' hyperthyroidism and ophthalmopathy. As that study records: The blood repertoire included most of the expanded thyroid clonotypes above 0.001.

This specimen consisted of peripheral blood mononuclear cells (PBMCs), obtained at new diagnosis, from a patient treated with antithyroid drugs. The chain combines TRBV29-1 with TRBJ2-7; D tentatively fits TRBD1 or TRBD2 (5 bases each). This sequence originates from a woman under 30 with Graves disease. Here the CDR3 DNA reads TGCAGCGTGCTGCTCGGGACGGTAGCATCCTACGAGCAGTACTTC. Translation: CSVLLGTVASYEQYF.